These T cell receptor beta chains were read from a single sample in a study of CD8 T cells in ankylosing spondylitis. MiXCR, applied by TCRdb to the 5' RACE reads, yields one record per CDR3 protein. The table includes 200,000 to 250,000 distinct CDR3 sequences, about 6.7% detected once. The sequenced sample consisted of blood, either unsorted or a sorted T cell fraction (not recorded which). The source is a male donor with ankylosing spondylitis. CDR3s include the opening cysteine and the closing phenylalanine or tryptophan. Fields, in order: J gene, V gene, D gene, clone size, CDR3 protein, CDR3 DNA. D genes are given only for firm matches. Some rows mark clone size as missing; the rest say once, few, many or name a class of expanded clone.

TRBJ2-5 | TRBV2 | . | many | CASTNRQETQYF | TGTGCCAGCACGAACAGACAAGAGACCCAGTACTTC
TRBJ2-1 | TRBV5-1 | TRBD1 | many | CASSWSRDRGHNEQFF | TGCGCCAGCAGCTGGTCCCGGGACAGGGGCCACAATGAGCAGTTCTTC
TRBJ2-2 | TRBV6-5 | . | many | CASSYLESGELFF | TGTGCCAGCAGTTACCTGGAGAGCGGGGAGCTGTTTTTT
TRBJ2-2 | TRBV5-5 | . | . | CASSPADGELFF | TGTGCCAGCAGCCCGGCGGACGGGGAGCTGTTTTTT
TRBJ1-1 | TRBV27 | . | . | CASRGGYTTEAFF | TGTGCCAGCCGGGGGGGATACACGACTGAAGCTTTCTTT
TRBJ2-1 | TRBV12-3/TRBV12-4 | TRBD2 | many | CASTGGRSYNEQFF | TGTGCCAGCACCGGCGGGAGGAGCTACAATGAGCAGTTCTTC
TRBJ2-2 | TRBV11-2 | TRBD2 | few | CASSLLRVLERGAITGELFF | TGTGCCAGCAGCTTATTGAGGGTTTTGGAGCGGGGGGCCATAACCGGGGAGCTGTTTTTT
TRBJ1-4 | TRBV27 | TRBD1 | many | CASTPRAGQGGEKLFF | TGTGCCAGCACCCCCAGGGCCGGACAGGGGGGCGAAAAACTGTTTTTT
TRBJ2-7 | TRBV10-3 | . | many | CAISEPGGTGPSYEQYF | TGTGCCATCAGTGAGCCAGGGGGGACGGGTCCTTCGTACGAGCAGTACTTC
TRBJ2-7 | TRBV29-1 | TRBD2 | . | CSAREGEQYF | TGCAGCGCCCGGGAGGGCGAGCAGTACTTC
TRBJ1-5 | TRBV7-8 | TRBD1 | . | CASSLVVGRDGTGNQPQHF | TGTGCCAGCAGCTTAGTAGTGGGACGGGATGGGACAGGCAATCAGCCCCAGCATTTT
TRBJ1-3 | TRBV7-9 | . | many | CASSYDPSGNTIYF | TGTGCCAGCAGCTACGACCCTTCTGGAAACACCATATATTTT
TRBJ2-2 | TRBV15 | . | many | CATSRLGMNTGELFF | TGTGCCACCAGCAGACTAGGGATGAACACCGGGGAGCTGTTTTTT
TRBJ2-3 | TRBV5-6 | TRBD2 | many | CASSLKGLAGVTDTQYF | TGTGCCAGCAGCTTGAAGGGACTAGCGGGGGTCACAGATACGCAGTATTTT
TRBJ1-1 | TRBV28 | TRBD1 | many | CASSSKGTGFGNTEAFF | TGTGCCAGCAGTTCTAAGGGGACAGGGTTTGGAAACACTGAAGCTTTCTTT
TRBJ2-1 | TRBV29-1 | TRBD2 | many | CSVGGGLAYEQFF | TGCAGCGTTGGAGGGGGACTAGCGTATGAGCAGTTCTTC
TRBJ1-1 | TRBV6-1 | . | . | CASKEGQRNTEAFF | TGTGCCAGCAAGGAGGGACAAAGGAACACTGAAGCTTTCTTT
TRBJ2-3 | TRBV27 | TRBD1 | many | CASGWTGVMDTQYF | TGTGCCAGCGGGTGGACAGGGGTGATGGATACGCAGTATTTT
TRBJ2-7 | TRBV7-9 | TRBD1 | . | CASSLEDDRDYEQYF | TGTGCCAGCAGCTTAGAGGACGACAGGGACTACGAGCAGTACTTC
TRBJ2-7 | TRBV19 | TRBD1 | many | CASSWTGGTYEQYF | TGTGCCAGTAGTTGGACAGGGGGGACCTACGAGCAGTACTTC
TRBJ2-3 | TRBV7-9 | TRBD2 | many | CASSLLAGGPNTDTQYF | TGTGCCAGCAGCTTACTGGCGGGAGGGCCGAACACAGATACGCAGTATTTT
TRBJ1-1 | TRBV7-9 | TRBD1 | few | CASSVPQGGTEAFF | TGTGCCAGCAGCGTACCACAGGGGGGCACTGAAGCTTTCTTT
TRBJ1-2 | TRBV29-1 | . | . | CSVPAGTYGYTF | TGCAGCGTCCCCGCGGGGACCTATGGCTACACCTTC
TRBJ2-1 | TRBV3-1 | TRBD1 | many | CASSQAKLGGRSYNEQFF | TGTGCCAGCAGCCAAGCCAAGCTAGGGGGCCGGTCCTACAATGAGCAGTTCTTC
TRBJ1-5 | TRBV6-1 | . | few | CASRARGFNQPQHF | TGTGCCAGCCGCGCCCGCGGCTTTAATCAGCCCCAGCATTTT
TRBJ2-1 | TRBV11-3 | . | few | CASSFGVRNNEQFF | TGTGCCAGCAGCTTCGGGGTCAGAAACAATGAGCAGTTCTTC
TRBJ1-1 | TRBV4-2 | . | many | CASSQEIRGDTEAFF | TGTGCCAGCAGCCAAGAGATTAGAGGGGACACTGAAGCTTTCTTT
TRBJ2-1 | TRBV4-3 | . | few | CASSQGGLGVPYNEQFF | TGCGCCAGCAGCCAAGGGGGTCTAGGGGTTCCCTACAATGAGCAGTTCTTC
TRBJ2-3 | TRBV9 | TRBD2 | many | CASSPGGERTDTQYF | TGTGCCAGCAGCCCGGGGGGGGAACGCACAGATACGCAGTATTTT
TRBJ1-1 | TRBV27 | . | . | CASSPSPGAAEAFF | TGTGCCAGCAGTCCCTCACCGGGGGCAGCTGAAGCTTTCTTT
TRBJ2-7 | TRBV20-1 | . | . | CSARGGGALHEQYF | TGCAGTGCTAGAGGCGGCGGGGCCCTCCACGAGCAGTACTTC
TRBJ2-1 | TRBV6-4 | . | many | CASSDGTDYNEQFF | TGTGCCAGCAGTGACGGCACGGACTACAATGAGCAGTTCTTC
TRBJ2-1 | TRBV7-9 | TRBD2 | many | CASSPREPAGGRNEQFF | TGTGCCAGCAGCCCTAGGGAGCCAGCGGGGGGCCGAAATGAGCAGTTCTTC
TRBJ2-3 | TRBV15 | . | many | CATSRDLGFSTDTQYF | TGTGCCACCAGCAGAGATTTAGGTTTTAGCACAGATACGCAGTATTTT
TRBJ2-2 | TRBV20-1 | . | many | CSAERGGGNTGELFF | TGCAGTGCCGAAAGGGGAGGGGGTAACACCGGGGAGCTGTTTTTT
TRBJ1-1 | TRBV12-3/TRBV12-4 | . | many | CASSFTDGRSAEAFF | TGTGCCAGCAGTTTTACTGACGGACGAAGCGCTGAAGCTTTCTTT
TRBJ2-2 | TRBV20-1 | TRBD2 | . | CSASGGTSGSAGELFF | TGCAGTGCTAGTGGGGGGACTAGCGGGAGCGCCGGGGAGCTGTTTTTT
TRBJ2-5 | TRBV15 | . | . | CATSRVLGQLQETQYF | TGTGCCACCAGCAGAGTCCTGGGTCAGCTACAAGAGACCCAGTACTTC
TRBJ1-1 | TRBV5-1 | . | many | CASSLGLLNTEAFF | TGCGCCAGCAGCTTGGGACTCCTGAACACTGAAGCTTTCTTT
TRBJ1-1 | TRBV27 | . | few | CASTGWKNTEAFF | TGTGCCAGCACCGGCTGGAAGAACACTGAAGCTTTCTTT
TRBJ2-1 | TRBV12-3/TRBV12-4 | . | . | CASKLPGHFYEQFF | TGTGCCAGCAAACTCCCGGGACATTTTTATGAGCAGTTCTTC
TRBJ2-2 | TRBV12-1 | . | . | CARGQGRIGELFF | TGTGCCAGGGGACAGGGGCGCATCGGCGAGCTGTTTTTT
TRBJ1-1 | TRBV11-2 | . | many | CASSRGRGSEAFF | TGTGCCAGCAGCCGCGGGCGGGGCTCTGAAGCTTTCTTT
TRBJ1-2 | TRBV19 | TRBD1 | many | CASRPPGQGFGYTF | TGTGCCAGTAGACCGCCGGGACAGGGCTTTGGCTACACCTTC
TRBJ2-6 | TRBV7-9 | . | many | CASSPSGANVLTF | TGTGCCAGCAGCCCATCAGGGGCCAACGTCCTGACTTTC
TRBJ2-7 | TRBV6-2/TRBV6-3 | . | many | CASKRGSYEQYF | TGTGCCAGCAAGAGGGGATCCTACGAGCAGTACTTC
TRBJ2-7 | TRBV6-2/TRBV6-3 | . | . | CASSYSRDGSYEQYF | TGTGCCAGCAGTTACAGCCGGGACGGATCCTACGAGCAGTACTTC
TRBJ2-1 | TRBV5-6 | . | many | CASSYGTDYNEQFF | TGTGCCAGCAGCTACGGGACTGATTACAATGAGCAGTTCTTC
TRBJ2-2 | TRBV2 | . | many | CASEGGAGELFF | TGTGCCAGCGAGGGTGGTGCCGGGGAGCTGTTTTTT
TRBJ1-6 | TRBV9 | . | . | CASSVGGRNSPLHF | TGTGCCAGCAGCGTAGGGGGTAGAAATTCACCCCTCCACTTT
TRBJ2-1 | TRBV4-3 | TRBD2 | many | CASSQGSGGYNEQFF | TGCGCCAGCAGCCAAGGCAGCGGGGGCTACAATGAGCAGTTCTTC
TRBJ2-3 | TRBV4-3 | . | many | CASSQDNPVSAGDTQYF | TGCGCCAGCAGCCAAGATAATCCAGTCTCGGCCGGAGATACGCAGTATTTT
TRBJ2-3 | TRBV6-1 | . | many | CASALGRTDTQYF | TGTGCCAGCGCTTTAGGTAGAACAGATACGCAGTATTTT
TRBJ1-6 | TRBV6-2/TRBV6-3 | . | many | CASSYAAVNDYNSPLHF | TGTGCCAGCAGTTACGCGGCCGTAAACGATTATAATTCACCCCTCCACTTT